The 18 T cell receptor beta chains presented below share a single source sample, sequenced in a study of breast tumors, draining lymph nodes, adjacent tissues. TCRdb used MiXCR to reprocess the multiplex PCR reads, holding one entry per CDR3 protein. This table holds around 290,000 distinct CDR3 sequences, over 25% found once. Samples came from axillary lymph nodes draining the breast cancer. Material for sequencing was axillary lymph node tissue. These TCRs come from a female donor with breast cancer. Some clones in this sample may be carry-over from other donors' samples.

The J gene is TRBJ2-1, the V gene TRBV29-1, with TRBD1 identical over 7 bases. The V gene end was trimmed by 8 bases and the J gene end by 3 bases; junction bases not matched to a gene: 7. Germline CDR1 and CDR2: SQVTM and ANQGSEA. The CDR3 sequence is 13 residues long. The CDR3 region has the DNA TGCAGCCCCCGGGACAGCTTCTACAATGAGCAGTTCTTC. Residues: CSPRDSFYNEQFF.

CDR3 in amino acids: CASSQAAAGNTEAFF. The CDR3, as DNA: TGTGCCAGCAGCCAAGCTGCAGCGGGGAACACTGAAGCTTTCTTT. This chain uses TRBV3-1 with TRBJ1-1; no clear D gene. The CDR3 covers 15 residues. The V gene's germline CDR1 is LGHDT and CDR2 YNNKEL (reference sequence). V dropped 1 base and J dropped 1 base, with 10 bases sitting between them.

In its sample, this clonotype was seen many times. The V and J genes are TRBV20-1 and TRBJ2-5; TRBD1 aligns across 9 bases. V shed 6 bases, J shed 4 bases, and the junction held 6 bases outside the gene matches. The CDR3 has 13 amino acids. Germline V CDR1 and CDR2: DFQATT, SNEGSKA (reference sequence). CDR3 bases: TGCAGTGCCCGGGGGACAGGGAGAGAGACCCAGTACTTC. It encodes CSARGTGRETQYF.

In this sample, this clonotype turned up many times. The chain recombines TRBV25-1 with TRBJ2-2; D is ambiguous. The CDR3 is 14 amino acids. In germline, CDR1 is MGHDK, CDR2 SYGVNS. The V end lost 2 bases, the J end lost 7 bases, and 11 bases lay between the germline ends. CDR3 residues: CASSEQESIGELFF. The CDR3 DNA reads TGTGCCAGCAGTGAACAGGAGTCCATCGGGGAGCTGTTTTTT.

This clonotype was counted ten times or more. The rearrangement uses TRBV30 and TRBJ2-1; D uncertain. Trimming pared 4 bases from V and 10 bases from J, leaving 17 bases between. The CDR3 runs 13 residues. The germline V gene encodes CDR1 GTSNPN and CDR2 SVGIG (reference sequence). The chain's CDR3 is CAWNLERLAEQFF. The DNA of the CDR3 is TGTGCCTGGAACCTGGAAAGGTTGGCAGAGCAGTTCTTC.

As for this clonotype: This CDR3 is missing its conserved last phenylalanine or tryptophan, likely due to a read error. This chain links TRBV9 with TRBJ2-3; no reliable D call. There are 14 residues in the CDR3. Germline assignment: CDR1 SGDLS and CDR2 YYNGEE. In DNA, the CDR3 is TGTGCCAGCAAGGACCCCCACAGCACAGACACGCAGTATGTT. This translates into CASKDPHSTDTQYV.

This chain connects TRBV6-5 to TRBJ1-1, with no clear D. Trimming took 8 bases from V and 4 from J, leaving 8 bases between them. The CDR3 length is 11 residues. Germline values: CDR1 MNHEY, CDR2 SVGAGI. The CDR3 region is CASYVLTEAFF. In nucleotides, the CDR3 is TGTGCCAGCTACGTACTCACTGAAGCTTTCTTT.

This clonotype was counted ten times or more. The rearrangement uses TRBV7-2 and TRBJ2-1; tentatively, D is TRBD1 (6 bases). Per germline, CDR1 SGHTA and CDR2 FQGNSA. This CDR3 comprises 12 residues. Trimming removed 5 bases from V and 7 bases from J, with 9 bases in between. CDR3 loop: CASSTQGNEQFF. The CDR3 DNA reads as TGTGCCAGCAGCACGCAGGGGAATGAGCAGTTCTTC.

This clonotype was found many times. J is TRBJ1-5 and V is TRBV27, with 8 positions matching TRBD1. After removal of 4 bases from V and 7 bases from J, the junction contained 3 bases not matched to a gene. CDR1 and CDR2 from the germline V gene are MNHEY and SMNVEV (reference sequence). This CDR3 comprises 13 residues. The CDR3 reads CASSSGQGQPQHF. The CDR3 DNA reads as TGTGCCAGCAGTTCCGGACAGGGACAGCCCCAGCATTTT.

This clonotype appeared many times. The chain combines TRBV20-1 with TRBJ2-7, with D possibly TRBD2 on 6 matching bases. The V end lost 5 bases, the J end lost 2 bases, and 13 bases lay between the germline ends. CDR1 is DFQATT, CDR2 SNEGSKA, per germline (reference sequence). The CDR3 totals 13 residues. For the CDR3, the DNA is TGCAGTGCTTGGAGTAGCGGAACCTACGAGCAGTACTTC. Amino acid sequence: CSAWSSGTYEQYF.

This clonotype was counted ten times or more. V gene TRBV11-2 combines with J gene TRBJ2-1, with TRBD2 identical over 11 bases. The germline V gene encodes CDR1 SGHAT and CDR2 FQNNGV. The CDR3 spans 16 residues. The V segment lost 5 bases and the J segment 3 bases; nucleotides outside the gene matches: 6. The CDR3 DNA is TGTGCCAGCAGCGAACTAGCGGGAGCTCTCTACAATGAGCAGTTCTTC. Residues: CASSELAGALYNEQFF.

In regard to this clonotype: One junction end disagrees with the germline gene, perhaps due to a read error. The genes are TRBV9 and TRBJ1-2, with D unresolved. The CDR3 contains 14 residues. CDR1 SGDLS and CDR2 YYNGEE come from the germline V gene. The CDR3 sequence: CASSVSGRGYGYPF. The CDR3 DNA reads as TGTGCCAGCAGCGTAAGCGGCAGAGGATATGGCTACCCCTTC.

The table lists this clonotype with a few counts. V is TRBV28 and J is TRBJ1-5; unclear D gene. Trimming removed 3 bases at V and 7 bases at J, with 13 bases between. CDR3 length equals 14 residues. Germline V gene data show CDR1 as MDHEN and CDR2 as SYDVKM. The CDR3 protein is CASSLSLGLQPQHF. The CDR3 DNA sequence: TGTGCCAGCAGTTTGTCGCTGGGGTTGCAGCCCCAGCATTTT.

Of note for this clonotype: A much larger clonotype is one base distant, so this may be a read error. This chain links TRBV5-1 with TRBJ1-2, with D perhaps TRBD1 (5 bases). Germline lookup yields CDR1 SGHRS and CDR2 YFSETQ. The CDR3 has 16 residues. CDR3 coding DNA: TGCGTCAGCAGCAAAACGAGGGGTTACACTAACTATGGCTACACCTTC. Its protein product is CVSSKTRGYTNYGYTF.

A remark on this clonotype: The germline gene is not matched at one end of the junction; a read error may be the cause. The gene calls are TRBV20-1 and TRBJ2-6; D might be TRBD1 (5 bases). The CDR3 has 13 amino acids. Germline V gene sequence: CDR1 DFQATT, CDR2 SNEGSKA (reference sequence). CDR3 sequence reads: CSAGVSGANALTF. CDR3 DNA sequence: TGCAGTGCAGGAGTCTCTGGGGCCAACGCCCTGACTTTC.

This clonotype was detected many times. The CDR3 sequence: CASSQQGPSGYTF. The CDR3 DNA follows: TGTGCCAGCAGTCAACAGGGTCCATCTGGCTACACCTTC. The chain couples TRBV12-3 or TRBV12-4 to TRBJ1-2; tentative D call: TRBD1 (6 bases). The CDR3 totals 13 residues. Trimming removed 5 bases at V and 7 bases at J, with 14 bases between.

In its sample, this clonotype was seen many times. The gene calls are TRBV11-3 and TRBJ1-6; D is ambiguous. The CDR3 loop spans 17 amino acids. CDR1 and CDR2 from the germline V gene are SGHNT and YENEEA. The V gene lost 5 bases and the J gene lost 8 bases, with 22 bases spanning the gap. The CDR3 here is CASSPIRASPGDSPLHF. CDR3 DNA sequence: TGTGCCAGCAGCCCGATTCGAGCATCGCCCGGCGATTCACCCCTCCACTTT.

This clonotype was picked up many times. This chain joins TRBV12-3 or TRBV12-4 and TRBJ2-3; TRBD2 matches at 10 bases. With V trimmed by 0 bases and J by 2 bases, 5 bases remained unmatched. The CDR3 is 17 amino acids. The CDR3, as DNA: TGTGCCAGCAGTTTAGCGCTAAGCGGGAGGGCCACAGATACGCAGTATTTT. Its protein is CASSLALSGRATDTQYF.